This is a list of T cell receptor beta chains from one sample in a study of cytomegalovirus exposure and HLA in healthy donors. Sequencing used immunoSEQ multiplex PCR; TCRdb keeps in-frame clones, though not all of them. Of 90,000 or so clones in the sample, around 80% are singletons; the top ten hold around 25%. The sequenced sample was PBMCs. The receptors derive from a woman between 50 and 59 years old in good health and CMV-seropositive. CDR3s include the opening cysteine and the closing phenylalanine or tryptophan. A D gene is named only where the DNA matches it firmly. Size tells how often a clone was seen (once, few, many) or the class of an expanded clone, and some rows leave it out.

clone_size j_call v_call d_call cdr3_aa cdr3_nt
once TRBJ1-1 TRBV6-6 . CASSYSGARTEAFF TGTGCCAGCAGTTACAGCGGGGCGAGGACTGAAGCTTTCTTT
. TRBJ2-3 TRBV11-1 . CASSLGQGSTDTQYF TGTGCCAGCAGCTTAGGGCAGGGGAGCACAGATACGCAGTATTTT
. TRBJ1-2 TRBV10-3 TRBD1 CAIRDRNYGYTF TGTGCCATCAGGGACAGGAACTATGGCTACACCTTC
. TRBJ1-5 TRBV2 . CASSDYGVRGQPQHF TGTGCCAGCAGTGATTACGGGGTCCGCGGGCAGCCCCAGCATTTT
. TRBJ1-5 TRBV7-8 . CASSLGIGDSQPQHF TGTGCCAGCAGCTTAGGGATAGGGGACTCCCAGCCCCAGCATTTT
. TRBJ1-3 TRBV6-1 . CASSDGLGGLVLSGNTIYF TGTGCCAGCAGTGATGGGCTTGGTGGCTTGGTTCTCTCTGGAAACACCATATATTTT
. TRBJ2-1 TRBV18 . CASSPSGARRSNEQFF TGTGCCAGCTCACCCTCGGGAGCCAGGAGGAGCAATGAGCAGTTCTTC
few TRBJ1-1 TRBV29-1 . CSVGGFGTEAFF TGCAGCGTAGGGGGATTCGGCACTGAAGCTTTCTTT
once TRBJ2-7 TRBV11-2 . CASSLLDSTYEQYF TGTGCCAGCAGTTTATTAGACAGCACCTACGAGCAGTACTTC
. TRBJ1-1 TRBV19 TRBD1 CASRYRGQGTEAFF TGTGCCAGTAGGTACAGGGGGCAGGGTACTGAAGCTTTCTTT
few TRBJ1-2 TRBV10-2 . CASRPETDPYGYTF TGCGCCAGCAGGCCCGAGACAGATCCTTATGGCTACACCTTC
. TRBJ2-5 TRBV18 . CASSSGETQYF TGTGCCAGCTCCTCGGGAGAGACCCAGTACTTC
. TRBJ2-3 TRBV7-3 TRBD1 CASSSARQGNTQYF TGTGCCAGCAGCTCCGCTAGACAGGGAAATACGCAGTATTTT
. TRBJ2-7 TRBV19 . CASSSSTGRYEQYF TGTGCCAGTAGTTCCTCGACAGGAAGGTACGAGCAGTACTTC
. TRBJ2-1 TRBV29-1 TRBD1 CSVVDAGGIEQFF TGCAGCGTTGTTGATGCAGGGGGTATTGAGCAGTTCTTC
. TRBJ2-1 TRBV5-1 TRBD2 CASSPASGVSDEQFF TGCGCCAGCAGCCCAGCTAGCGGGGTCTCCGATGAGCAGTTCTTC
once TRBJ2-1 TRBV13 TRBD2 CASSPTSSGEQFF TGTGCCAGCAGCCCAACTTCTAGCGGGGAGCAGTTCTTC
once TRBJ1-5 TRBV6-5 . CASSGRNNQPQHF TGTGCCAGCAGTGGGAGGAACAATCAGCCCCAGCATTTT
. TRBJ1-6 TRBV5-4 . CASSFRGSPLHF TGTGCCAGCAGCTTCAGGGGATCACCCCTCCACTTT
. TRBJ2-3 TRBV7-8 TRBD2 CASSYYPELAGSTDTQYF TGTGCCAGCAGCTATTATCCCGAACTAGCGGGAAGCACAGATACGCAGTATTTT
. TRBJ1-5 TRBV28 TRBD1 CASSLTGASNQPQHF TGTGCCAGCAGTTTAACAGGGGCGAGCAATCAGCCCCAGCATTTT
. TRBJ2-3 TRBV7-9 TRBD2 CASSLPGLAGTDTQYF TGTGCCAGCAGCTTACCCGGACTAGCGGGCACAGATACGCAGTATTTT
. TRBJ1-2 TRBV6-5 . CASTTVGEGNYGYTF TGTGCCAGCACCACAGTGGGCGAGGGAAACTATGGCTACACCTTC
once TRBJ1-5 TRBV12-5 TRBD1 CASGLVLSGTGGVQPQHF TGTGCTAGTGGTTTGGTACTATCCGGGACAGGGGGCGTACAGCCCCAGCATTTT
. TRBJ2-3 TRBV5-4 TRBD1 CASSPTGTGRTDTQYF TGTGCCAGCAGCCCCACGGGGACAGGCCGTACAGATACGCAGTATTTT
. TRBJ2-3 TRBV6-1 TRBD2 CASSGTSGRVDTQYF TGTGCCAGCAGTGGGACTAGCGGGAGGGTAGATACGCAGTATTTT
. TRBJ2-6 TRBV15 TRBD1 CATSSLAQQGDSSGANVLTF TGTGCCACCAGCAGTCTAGCACAACAGGGGGATTCTTCTGGGGCCAACGTCCTGACTTTC
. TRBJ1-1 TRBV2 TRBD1 CASKGAAPAFF TGTGCCAGCAAGGGGGCGGCACCCGCTTTCTTT
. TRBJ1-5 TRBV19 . CASKRTVPSNQPQHF TGTGCCAGTAAGAGGACAGTCCCTAGCAATCAGCCCCAGCATTTT
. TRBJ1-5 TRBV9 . CASSVGPERGQPQHF TGTGCCAGCAGCGTAGGACCCGAACGGGGACAGCCCCAGCATTTT
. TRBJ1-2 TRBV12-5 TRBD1 CASGLTGTGGRYGYTF TGTGCTAGTGGTTTAACCGGGACAGGCGGAAGATATGGCTACACCTTC
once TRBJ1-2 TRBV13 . CASSLDRSYGYTF TGTGCCAGCAGCTTAGACAGATCCTATGGCTACACCTTC
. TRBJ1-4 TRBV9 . CASSKGHGNEKLFF TGTGCCAGCAGCAAAGGACACGGTAATGAAAAACTGTTTTTT